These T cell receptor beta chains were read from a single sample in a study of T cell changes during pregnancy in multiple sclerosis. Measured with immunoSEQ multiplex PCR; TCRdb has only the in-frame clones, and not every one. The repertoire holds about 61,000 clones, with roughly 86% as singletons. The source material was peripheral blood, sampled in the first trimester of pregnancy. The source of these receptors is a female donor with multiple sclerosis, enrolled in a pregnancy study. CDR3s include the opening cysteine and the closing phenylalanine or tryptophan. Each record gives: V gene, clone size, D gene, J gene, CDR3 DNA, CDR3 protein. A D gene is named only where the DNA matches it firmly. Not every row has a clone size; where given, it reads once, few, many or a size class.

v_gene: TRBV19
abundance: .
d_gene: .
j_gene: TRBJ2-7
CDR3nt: TGTGCCAGTAGTCCCCTCCCGGGATCCTACGAGCAGTACTTC
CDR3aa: CASSPLPGSYEQYF

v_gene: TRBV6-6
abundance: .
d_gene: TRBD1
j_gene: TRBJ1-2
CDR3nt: TGTGCCAGCAGTTCGGACAGGGGCTCCGCCGTTGGCTACACCTTC
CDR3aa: CASSSDRGSAVGYTF

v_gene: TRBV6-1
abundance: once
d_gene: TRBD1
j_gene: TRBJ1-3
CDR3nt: TGTGCCAGCAGTGAGGGAACAGGGGGCACGCGAAACACCATATATTTT
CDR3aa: CASSEGTGGTRNTIYF

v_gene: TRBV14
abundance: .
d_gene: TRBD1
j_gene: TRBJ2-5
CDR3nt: TGTGCCAGCAGCCAACCTCTCCGGACAGGGGAGACCCAGTACTTC
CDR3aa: CASSQPLRTGETQYF

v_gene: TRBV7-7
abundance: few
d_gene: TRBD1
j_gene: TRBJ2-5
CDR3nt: TGTGCCAGCAGCTTAGGCGGGACAGGGGGGGAGACCCAGTACTTC
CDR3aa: CASSLGGTGGETQYF

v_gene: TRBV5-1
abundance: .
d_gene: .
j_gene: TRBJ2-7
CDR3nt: TGCGCCAGCAGCTTAAGCGGTTACTCCTACGAGCAGTACTTC
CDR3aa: CASSLSGYSYEQYF

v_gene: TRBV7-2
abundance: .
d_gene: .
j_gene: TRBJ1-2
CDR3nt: TGTGCCAGCAGCTTGACCGAGGACTATGGCTACACCTTC
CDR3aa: CASSLTEDYGYTF

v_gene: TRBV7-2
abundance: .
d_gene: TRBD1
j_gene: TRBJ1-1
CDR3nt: TGTGCCAGCAGCCTAGGGACAGGGGGGTCAAGTATGGCTTTCTTT
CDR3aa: CASSLGTGGSSMAFF

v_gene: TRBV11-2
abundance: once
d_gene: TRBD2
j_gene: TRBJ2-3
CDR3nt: TGTGCCAGCAGCTTCCGGGAGGGTGCAGATACGCAGTATTTT
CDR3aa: CASSFREGADTQYF

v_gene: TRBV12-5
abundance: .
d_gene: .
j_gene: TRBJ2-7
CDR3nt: TGTGCTAGTGGTTCCCGGAGAGACGAGCAGTACTTC
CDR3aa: CASGSRRDEQYF

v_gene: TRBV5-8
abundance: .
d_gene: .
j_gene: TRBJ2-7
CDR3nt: TGTGCCAGCAGCTTGATTCCAGGCCACGAGCAGTACTTC
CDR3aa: CASSLIPGHEQYF

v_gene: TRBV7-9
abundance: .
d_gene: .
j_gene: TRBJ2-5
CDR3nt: TGTGCCAGCAGCTTTGAGGGGGTAGAGACCCAGTACTTC
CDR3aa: CASSFEGVETQYF

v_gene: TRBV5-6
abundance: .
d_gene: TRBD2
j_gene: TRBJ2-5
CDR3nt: TGTGCCAGCAGGTCGGGGCTAGCGGGATTGGAGACCCAGTACTTC
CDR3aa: CASRSGLAGLETQYF

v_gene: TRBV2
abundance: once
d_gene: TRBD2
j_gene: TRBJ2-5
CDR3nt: TGTGCCAGCAGTGAAGAGGGACTAGCGGGAGAGACCCAGTACTTC
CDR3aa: CASSEEGLAGETQYF

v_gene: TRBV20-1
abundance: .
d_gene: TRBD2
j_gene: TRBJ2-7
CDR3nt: TGCAGTGCTCGACTAGCGGGAGACCAGTACTTC
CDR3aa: CSARLAGDQYF

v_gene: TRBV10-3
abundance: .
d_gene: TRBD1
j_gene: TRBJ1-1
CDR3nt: TGTGCCATCAGTGAGACGAGACAGGGACGGACTGAAGCTTTCTTT
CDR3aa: CAISETRQGRTEAFF